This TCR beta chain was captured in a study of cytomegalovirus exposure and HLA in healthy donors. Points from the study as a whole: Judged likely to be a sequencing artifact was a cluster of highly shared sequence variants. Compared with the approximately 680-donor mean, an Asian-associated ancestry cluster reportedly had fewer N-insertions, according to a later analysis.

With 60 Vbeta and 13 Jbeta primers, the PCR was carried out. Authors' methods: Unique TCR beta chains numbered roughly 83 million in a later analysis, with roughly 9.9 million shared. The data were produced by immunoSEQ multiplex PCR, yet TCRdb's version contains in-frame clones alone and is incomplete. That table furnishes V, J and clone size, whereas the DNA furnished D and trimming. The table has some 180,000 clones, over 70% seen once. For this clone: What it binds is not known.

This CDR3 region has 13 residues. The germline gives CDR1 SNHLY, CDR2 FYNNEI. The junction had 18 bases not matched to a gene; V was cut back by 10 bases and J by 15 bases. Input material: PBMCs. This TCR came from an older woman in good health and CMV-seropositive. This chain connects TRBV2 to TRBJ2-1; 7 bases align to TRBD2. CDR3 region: CATSRLAGSGGFF. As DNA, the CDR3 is TGTGCCACCTCTAGACTAGCCGGATCCGGGGGGTTCTTC.